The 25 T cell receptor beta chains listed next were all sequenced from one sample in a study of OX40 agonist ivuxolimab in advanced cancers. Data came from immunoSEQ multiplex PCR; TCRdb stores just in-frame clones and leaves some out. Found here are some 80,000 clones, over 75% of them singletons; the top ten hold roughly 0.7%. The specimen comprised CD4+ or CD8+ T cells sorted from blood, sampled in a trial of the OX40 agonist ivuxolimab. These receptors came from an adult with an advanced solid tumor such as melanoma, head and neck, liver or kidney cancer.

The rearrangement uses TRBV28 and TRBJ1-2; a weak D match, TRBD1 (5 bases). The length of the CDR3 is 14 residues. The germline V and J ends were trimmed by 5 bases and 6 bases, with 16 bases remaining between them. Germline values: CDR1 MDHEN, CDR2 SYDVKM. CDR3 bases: TGTGCCAGCAGTGTGGACACCCGAAGGGATGGCTACACCTTC. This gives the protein CASSVDTRRDGYTF.

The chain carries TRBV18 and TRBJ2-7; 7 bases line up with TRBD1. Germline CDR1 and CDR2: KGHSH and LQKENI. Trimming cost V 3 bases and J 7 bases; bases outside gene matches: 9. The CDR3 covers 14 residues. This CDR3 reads CASSPREGASEQYF. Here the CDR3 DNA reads TGTGCCAGCTCACCGAGAGAGGGGGCCAGTGAGCAGTACTTC.

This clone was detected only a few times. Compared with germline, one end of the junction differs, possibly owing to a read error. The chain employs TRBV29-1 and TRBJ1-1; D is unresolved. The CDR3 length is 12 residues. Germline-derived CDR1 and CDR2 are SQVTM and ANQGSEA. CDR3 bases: TGCAGCGCTGAACAGATGAACACTGAAGCTTTCTTT. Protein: CSAEQMNTEAFF.

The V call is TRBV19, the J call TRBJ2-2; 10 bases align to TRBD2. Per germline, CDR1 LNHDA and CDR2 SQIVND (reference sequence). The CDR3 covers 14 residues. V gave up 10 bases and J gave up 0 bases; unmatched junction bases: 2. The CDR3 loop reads CATGLAANTGELFF. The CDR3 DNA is TGTGCCACTGGACTAGCGGCGAACACCGGGGAGCTGTTTTTT.

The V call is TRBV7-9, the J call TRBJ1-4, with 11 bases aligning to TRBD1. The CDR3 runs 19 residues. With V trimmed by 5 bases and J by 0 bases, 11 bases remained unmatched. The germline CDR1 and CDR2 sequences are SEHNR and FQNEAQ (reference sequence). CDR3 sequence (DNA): TGTGCCAGCAGCCGTGGACAGGGGGCTATTACTGCAACTAATGAAAAACTGTTTTTT. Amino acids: CASSRGQGAITATNEKLFF.

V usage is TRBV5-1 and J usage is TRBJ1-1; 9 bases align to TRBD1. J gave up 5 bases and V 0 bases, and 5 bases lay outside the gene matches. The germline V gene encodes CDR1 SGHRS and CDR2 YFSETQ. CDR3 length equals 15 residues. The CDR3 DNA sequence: TGCGCCAGCAGCTTGGGGGGACAGGGTGGAACTGAAGCTTTCTTT. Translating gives CASSLGGQGGTEAFF.

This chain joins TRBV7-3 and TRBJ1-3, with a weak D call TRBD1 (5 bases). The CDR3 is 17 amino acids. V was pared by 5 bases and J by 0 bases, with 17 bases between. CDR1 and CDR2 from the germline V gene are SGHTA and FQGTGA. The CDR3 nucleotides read TGTGCCAGCAGCCGCAGGGAGGCAGGTTCCTCTGGAAACACCATATATTTT. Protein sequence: CASSRREAGSSGNTIYF.

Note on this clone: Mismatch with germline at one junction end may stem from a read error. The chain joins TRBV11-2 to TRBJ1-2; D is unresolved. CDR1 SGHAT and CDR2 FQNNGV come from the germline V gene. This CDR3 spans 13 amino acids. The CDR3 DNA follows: TGTGCCAGCAGCTTAATGGCTCCGGCGCCCCCTTTCTTC. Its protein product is CASSLMAPAPPFF.

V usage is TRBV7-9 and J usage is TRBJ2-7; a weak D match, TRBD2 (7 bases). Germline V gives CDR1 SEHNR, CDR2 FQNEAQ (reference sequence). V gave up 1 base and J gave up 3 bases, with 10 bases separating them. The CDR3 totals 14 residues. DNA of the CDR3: TGTGCCAGCAGCTTAGTCGGGGGGCTCTACGAGCAGTACTTC. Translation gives CASSLVGGLYEQYF.

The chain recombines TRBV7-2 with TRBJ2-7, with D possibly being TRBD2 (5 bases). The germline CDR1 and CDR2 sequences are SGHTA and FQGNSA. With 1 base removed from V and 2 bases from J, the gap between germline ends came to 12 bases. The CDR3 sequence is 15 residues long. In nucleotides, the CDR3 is TGTGCCAGCAGCTTAGAATCACTAGGAGCCTACGAGCAGTACTTC. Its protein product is CASSLESLGAYEQYF.

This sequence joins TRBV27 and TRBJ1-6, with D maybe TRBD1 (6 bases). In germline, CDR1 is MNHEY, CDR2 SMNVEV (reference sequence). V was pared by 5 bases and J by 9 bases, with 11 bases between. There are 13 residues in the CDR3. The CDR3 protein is CASSPGHLSPLHF. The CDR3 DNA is TGTGCCAGCAGTCCGGGACACCTTTCACCCCTCCACTTT.

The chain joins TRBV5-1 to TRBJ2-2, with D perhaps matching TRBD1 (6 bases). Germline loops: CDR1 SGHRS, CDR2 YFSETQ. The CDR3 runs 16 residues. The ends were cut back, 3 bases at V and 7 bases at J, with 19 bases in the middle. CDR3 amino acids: CASSWTQGKILGELFF. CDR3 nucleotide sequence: TGCGCCAGCAGCTGGACCCAGGGGAAGATACTCGGGGAGCTGTTTTTT.

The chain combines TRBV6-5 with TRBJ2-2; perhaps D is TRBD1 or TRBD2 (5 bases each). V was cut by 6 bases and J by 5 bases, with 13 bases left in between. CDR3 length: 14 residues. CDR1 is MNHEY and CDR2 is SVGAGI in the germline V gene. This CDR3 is CASSRGGGTGELFF. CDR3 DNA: TGTGCCAGCAGCCGTGGGGGTGGGACCGGGGAGCTGTTTTTT.

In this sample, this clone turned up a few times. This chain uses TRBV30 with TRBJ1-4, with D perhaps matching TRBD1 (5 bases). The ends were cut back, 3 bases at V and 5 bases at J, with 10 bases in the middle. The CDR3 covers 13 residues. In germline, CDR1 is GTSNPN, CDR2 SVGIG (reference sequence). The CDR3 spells CAWRSQANEKLFF. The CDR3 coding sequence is TGTGCCTGGAGGTCACAGGCAAATGAAAAACTGTTTTTT. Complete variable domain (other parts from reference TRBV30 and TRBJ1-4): SQTIHQWPATLVQPVGSPLSLECTVEGTSNPNLYWYRQAAGRGLQLLFYSVGIGQISSEVPQNLSASRPQDRQFILSSKKLLLSDSGFYLCAWRSQANEKLFFGSGTQLSVL.

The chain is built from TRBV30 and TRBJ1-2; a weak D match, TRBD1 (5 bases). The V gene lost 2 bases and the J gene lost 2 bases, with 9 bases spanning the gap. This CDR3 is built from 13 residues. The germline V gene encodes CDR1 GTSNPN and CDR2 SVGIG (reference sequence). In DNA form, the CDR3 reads TGTGCCTGGAGTAAGGGGCTGAACTATGGCTACACCTTC. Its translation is CAWSKGLNYGYTF.

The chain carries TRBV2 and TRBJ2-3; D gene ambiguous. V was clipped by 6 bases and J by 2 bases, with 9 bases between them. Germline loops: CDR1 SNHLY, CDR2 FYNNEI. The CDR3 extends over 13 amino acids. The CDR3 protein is CASSLDNTDTQYF. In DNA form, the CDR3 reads TGTGCCAGCAGCCTCGACAACACAGATACGCAGTATTTT.

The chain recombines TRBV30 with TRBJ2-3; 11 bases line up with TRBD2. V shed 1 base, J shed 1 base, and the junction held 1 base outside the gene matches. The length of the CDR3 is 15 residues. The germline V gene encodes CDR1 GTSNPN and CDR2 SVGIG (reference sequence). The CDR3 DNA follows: TGTGCCTGGAGTGCACTAGCGGGAGGCACAGATACGCAGTATTTT. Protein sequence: CAWSALAGGTDTQYF.

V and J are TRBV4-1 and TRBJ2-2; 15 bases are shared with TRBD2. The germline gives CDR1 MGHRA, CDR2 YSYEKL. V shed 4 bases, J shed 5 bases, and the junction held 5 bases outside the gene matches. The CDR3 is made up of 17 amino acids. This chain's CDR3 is CASSRGLAGGLTGELFF. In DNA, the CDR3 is TGCGCCAGCAGCCGAGGACTAGCGGGAGGGCTGACCGGGGAGCTGTTTTTT.

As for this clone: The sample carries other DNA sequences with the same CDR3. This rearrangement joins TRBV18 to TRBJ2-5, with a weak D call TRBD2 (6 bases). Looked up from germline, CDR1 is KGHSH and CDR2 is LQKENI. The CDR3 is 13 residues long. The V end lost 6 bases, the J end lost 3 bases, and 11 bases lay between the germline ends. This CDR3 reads CASSPGLKETQYF. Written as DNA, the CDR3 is TGTGCCAGCTCCCCGGGACTCAAAGAGACCCAGTACTTC.

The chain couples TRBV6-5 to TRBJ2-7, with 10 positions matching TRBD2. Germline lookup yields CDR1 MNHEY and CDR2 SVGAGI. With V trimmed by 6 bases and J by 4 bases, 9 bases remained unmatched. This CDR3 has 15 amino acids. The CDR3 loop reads CASRSEREGPYEQYF. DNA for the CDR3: TGTGCCAGCAGATCCGAGCGGGAGGGCCCGTACGAGCAGTACTTC.

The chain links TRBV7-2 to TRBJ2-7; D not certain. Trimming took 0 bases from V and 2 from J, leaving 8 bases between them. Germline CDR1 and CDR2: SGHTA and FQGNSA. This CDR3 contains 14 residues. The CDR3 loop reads CASSLAGLTYEQYF. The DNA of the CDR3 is TGTGCCAGCAGCTTAGCAGGTCTAACCTACGAGCAGTACTTC. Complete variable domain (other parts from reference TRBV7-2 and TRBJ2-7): GAGVSQSPSNKVTEKGKDVELRCDPISGHTALYWYRQSLGQGLEFLIYFQGNSAPDKSGLPSDRFSAERTGGSVSTLTIQRTQQEDSAVYLCASSLAGLTYEQYFGPGTRLTVT.

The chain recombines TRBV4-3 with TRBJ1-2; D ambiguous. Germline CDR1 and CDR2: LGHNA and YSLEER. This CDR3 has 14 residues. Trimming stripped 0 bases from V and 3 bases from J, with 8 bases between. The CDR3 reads CASSQESTDYGYTF. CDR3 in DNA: TGCGCCAGCAGCCAAGAATCCACCGACTATGGCTACACCTTC.

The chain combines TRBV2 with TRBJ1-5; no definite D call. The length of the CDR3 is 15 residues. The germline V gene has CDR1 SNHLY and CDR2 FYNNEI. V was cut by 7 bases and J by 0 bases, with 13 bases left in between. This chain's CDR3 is CASTSEAASNQPQHF. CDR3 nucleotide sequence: TGTGCCAGCACAAGCGAGGCAGCTAGCAATCAGCCCCAGCATTTT.

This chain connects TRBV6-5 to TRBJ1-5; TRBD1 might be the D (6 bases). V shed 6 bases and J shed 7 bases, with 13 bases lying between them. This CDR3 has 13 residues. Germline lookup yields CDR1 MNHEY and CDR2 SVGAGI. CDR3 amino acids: CASSPRGEQPQHF. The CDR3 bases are TGTGCCAGCAGCCCGAGGGGGGAACAGCCCCAGCATTTT.

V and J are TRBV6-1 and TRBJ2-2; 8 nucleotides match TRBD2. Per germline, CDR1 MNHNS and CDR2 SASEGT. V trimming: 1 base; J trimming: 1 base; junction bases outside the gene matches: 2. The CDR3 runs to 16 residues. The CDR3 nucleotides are TGTGCCAGCAGTGAAGTTGCGGGGGGGAACACCGGGGAGCTGTTTTTT. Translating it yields CASSEVAGGNTGELFF.